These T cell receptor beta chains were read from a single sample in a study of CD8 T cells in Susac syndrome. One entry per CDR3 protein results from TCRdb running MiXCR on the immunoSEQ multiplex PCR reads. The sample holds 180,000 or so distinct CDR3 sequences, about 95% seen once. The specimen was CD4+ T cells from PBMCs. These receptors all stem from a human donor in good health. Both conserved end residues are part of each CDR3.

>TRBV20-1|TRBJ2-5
CSTSGGGKRETQYF
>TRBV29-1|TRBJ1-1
CSVGRNTEAFF
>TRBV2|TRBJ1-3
CASSESGNTIYF
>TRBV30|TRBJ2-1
CAWSKTIMAYNEQFF
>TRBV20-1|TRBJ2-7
CSATDKAYEQYF
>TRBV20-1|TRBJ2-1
CSALTLGRVGQFF
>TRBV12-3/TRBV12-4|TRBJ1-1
CASSDPGQGERTEAFF
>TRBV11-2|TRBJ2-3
CASSPSSRVTDTQYF
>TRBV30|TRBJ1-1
CAWMRTANTEAFF
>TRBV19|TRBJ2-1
CASSLGLAGNNEQFF
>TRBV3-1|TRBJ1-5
CASSQDRAGLRNQPQHF
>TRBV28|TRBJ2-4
CASSYRGQGQYF
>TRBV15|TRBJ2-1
CATSRVPGLGQGEQFF
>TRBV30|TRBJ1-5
CAWSGDDNQPQHF
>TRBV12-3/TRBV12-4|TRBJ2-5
CASSFSAGVAETQYF
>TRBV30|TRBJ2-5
CAWMRPGRQETQYF
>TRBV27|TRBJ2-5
CASSFRGFNQETQYF
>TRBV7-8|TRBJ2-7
CASSLRRELEQYF
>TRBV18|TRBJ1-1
CASSPRTPGQGAEAFF
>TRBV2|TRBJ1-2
CASSAYLLSNYGYTF
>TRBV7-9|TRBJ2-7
CASSSQRGQGNYEQYF
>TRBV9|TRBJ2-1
CASSVGETHVDNEQFF
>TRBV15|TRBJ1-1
CATTGSGARTEAFF
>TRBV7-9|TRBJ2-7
CASSLDWLNSYEQYF
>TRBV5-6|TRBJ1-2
CASSLAGAAVYGYTF
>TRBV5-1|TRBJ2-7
CASSMEHGQGGGEQYF
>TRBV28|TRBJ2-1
CASTRGPIEQFF
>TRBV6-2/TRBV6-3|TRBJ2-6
CASSPGNHVGSGANVLTF
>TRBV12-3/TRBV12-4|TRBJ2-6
CASSFAGGANVLTF
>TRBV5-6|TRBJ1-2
CASSLPGGPFYGYTF
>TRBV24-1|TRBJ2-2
CATSDTGGTTGELFF